This TCR beta chain was profiled in a study of blood T cell repertoires in COVID-19. The CDR3 has 15 amino acids. With 0 bases removed from V and 7 bases from J, the gap between germline ends came to 16 bases. Per germline, CDR1 SGHRS and CDR2 YFSETQ. Per the original data handling: It was from reference gene primer amplification that nucleated cell counts were estimated. Sequencing used immunoSEQ multiplex PCR; TCRdb keeps in-frame clones, though not all of them. V, J and clone size reflect that table, while D and trimming were determined from the DNA. In the table there are about 90,000 clones, approximately 89% of which are singletons.

The sequence was obtained from a human donor with active COVID-19. The donor label of this sample is uncertain. Sequencing used peripheral blood. The genes are TRBV5-1 and TRBJ2-5; no definite D call. This CDR3 reads CASSLGGNLGGTQYF. In nucleotides, the CDR3 is TGCGCCAGCAGCTTGGGCGGAAACCTAGGTGGGACCCAGTACTTC.